The source of this T cell receptor beta chain is a study of beta chain features in type 1 diabetes. On the study more broadly: All samples yielded 107,917,701 examined sorted cells. Study-level points and caveats: TCRB CDR3s from Type 1 diabetes patients were moderately but significantly shorter in all four CD4+ subsets. When VDJ junctions were examined, type 1 diabetes patients showed fewer insertions and more deletions.

This clone was counted at least ten times. The antigen is undetermined. Germline V gives CDR1 SGHDT, CDR2 YYEEEE. This CDR3 contains 12 residues. V dropped 0 bases and J dropped 2 bases, with 2 bases sitting between them. The investigators reverse transcribed all of the isolated RNA, so they sequenced expressed TCRB transcripts. Clones were read by immunoSEQ multiplex PCR, and TCRdb kept only the in-frame ones, dropping some. In the table there are about 160,000 clones, 7.8% of which are singletons. The clonotype comes from a woman in her 40s with type 1 diabetes. The chain recombines TRBV5-6 with TRBJ1-1; D remains ambiguous. The material sequenced was central memory CD4+ T cells from blood. For the CDR3, the DNA is TGTGCCAGCAGCTTGGCTAACACTGAAGCTTTCTTT. Translating gives CASSLANTEAFF.